This T cell receptor (beta chain) came from a study of PD-1 blockade in classical Hodgkin lymphoma. Study-wide points: The drivers behind the repertoire differences, possibly disease activity or prior therapy, remain undefined.

Germline values: CDR1 SGHNT, CDR2 YYREEE (reference sequence). V lost 0 bases and J 0 bases, leaving 13 bases between the germline ends. CDR3 size: 17 residues. Method: immunoSEQ multiplex PCR; TCRdb's copy keeps in-frame clones and lacks some. The top ten clones hold roughly 6.4% of a sample with 20,000 or so clones, roughly 80% of them seen once. Relapse after autologous stem cell transplantation occurred in every patient, and brentuximab vedotin exposure varied. Concerning this clone: What it recognizes is unknown.

The sample here was peripheral blood mononuclear cells (PBMCs), taken at baseline. The chain recombines TRBV5-4 with TRBJ2-1, with no clear D. This receptor was taken from a human donor with classical Hodgkin lymphoma. The CDR3 DNA follows: TGTGCCAGCAGCTTGGAGGCGCAGACCTACTCCTACAATGAGCAGTTCTTC. Protein sequence: CASSLEAQTYSYNEQFF.